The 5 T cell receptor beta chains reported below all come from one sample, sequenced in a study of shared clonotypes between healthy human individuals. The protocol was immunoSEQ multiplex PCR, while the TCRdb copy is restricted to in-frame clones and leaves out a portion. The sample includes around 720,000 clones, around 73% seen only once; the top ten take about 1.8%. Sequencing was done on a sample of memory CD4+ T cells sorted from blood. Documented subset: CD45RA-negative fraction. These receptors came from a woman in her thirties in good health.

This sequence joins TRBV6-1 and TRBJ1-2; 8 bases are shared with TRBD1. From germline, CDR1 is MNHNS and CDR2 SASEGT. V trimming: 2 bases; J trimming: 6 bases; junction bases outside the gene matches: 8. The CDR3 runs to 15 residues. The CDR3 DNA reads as TGTGCCAGCAGTGAAAGATCAGGGGGCGGAAATGGCTACACCTTC. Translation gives CASSERSGGGNGYTF.

Written as DNA, the CDR3 is TGTGCCAGCGGTAGGGGGACAGGGGGAGTCGGAAAGACCCAGTACTTC. Protein sequence: CASGRGTGGVGKTQYF. The chain uses TRBV7-9 and TRBJ2-5; 11 positions agree with TRBD1. The CDR3 sequence is 16 residues long. Germline trimming cut 8 bases from V and 6 bases from J; bases unmatched to any gene: 14. CDR1 and CDR2 (germline): SEHNR, FQNEAQ (reference sequence).

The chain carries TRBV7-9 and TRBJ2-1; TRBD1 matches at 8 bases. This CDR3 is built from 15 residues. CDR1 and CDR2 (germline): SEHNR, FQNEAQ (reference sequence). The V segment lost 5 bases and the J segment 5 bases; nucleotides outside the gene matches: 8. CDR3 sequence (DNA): TGTGCCAGCAGCAAACGACAGGGGCATAACAATGAGCAGTTCTTC. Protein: CASSKRQGHNNEQFF.

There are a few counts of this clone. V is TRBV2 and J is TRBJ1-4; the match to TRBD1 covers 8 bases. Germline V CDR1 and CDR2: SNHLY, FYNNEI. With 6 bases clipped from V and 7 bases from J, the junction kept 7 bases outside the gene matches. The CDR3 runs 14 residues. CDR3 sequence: CASRSRTGFEKLFF. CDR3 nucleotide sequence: TGTGCCAGCAGGAGCCGGACAGGGTTTGAAAAACTGTTTTTT.

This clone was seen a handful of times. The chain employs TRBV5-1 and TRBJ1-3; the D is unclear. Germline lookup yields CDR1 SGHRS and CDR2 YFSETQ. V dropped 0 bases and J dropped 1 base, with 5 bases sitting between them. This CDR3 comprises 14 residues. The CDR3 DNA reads TGCGCCAGCAGCTTGGCGGGGTCTGGAAACACCATATATTTT. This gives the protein CASSLAGSGNTIYF. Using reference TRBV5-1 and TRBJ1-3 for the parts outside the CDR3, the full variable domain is KAGVTQTPRYLIKTRGQQVTLSCSPISGHRSVSWYQQTPGQGLQFLFEYFSETQRNKGNFPGRFSGRQFSNSRSEMNVSTLELGDSALYLCASSLAGSGNTIYFGEGSWLTVV.